The 28 T cell receptor beta chains reported below all come from one sample, sequenced in a study of blood T cell repertoires in COVID-19. Some clones are missing from TCRdb's copy, which holds only in-frame ones; the method was immunoSEQ multiplex PCR. The sample contains about 180,000 clones, roughly 88% of which appear only once. The sequencing input was peripheral blood. These receptor sequences come from a woman of 80 years or more with acute or convalescent COVID-19.

This rearrangement joins TRBV4-3 to TRBJ1-4; 8 nucleotides line up with TRBD1. Germline trimming cut 0 bases from V and 11 bases from J; bases unmatched to any gene: 11. This CDR3 has 16 residues. Germline-derived CDR1 and CDR2 are LGHNA and YSLEER. DNA of the CDR3: TGCGCCAGCAGCCAAGATCCCTACAGGGGGGTAGGGAAACTGTTTTTT. Residues: CASSQDPYRGVGKLFF.

The gene calls are TRBV19 and TRBJ1-2; D possibly corresponds to TRBD1 (5 bases). The CDR3 consists of 15 residues. V lost 7 bases and J 0 bases, leaving 15 bases between the germline ends. CDR1 is LNHDA and CDR2 is SQIVND in the germline V gene (reference sequence). The CDR3 loop reads CASNPRGEANYGYTF. The CDR3 nucleotides are TGTGCCAGTAACCCACGAGGGGAGGCTAACTATGGCTACACCTTC.

This clone showed up just once. The chain recombines TRBV10-3 with TRBJ1-1; D is unclear. V was shortened by 4 bases and J by 1 base, with 7 bases between the two germline ends. The CDR3 spans 13 residues. Germline assignment: CDR1 ENHRY and CDR2 SYGVKD. The CDR3 region has the DNA TGTGCCATCAGTGTCAACTGGAACACTGAAGCTTTCTTT. Protein sequence: CAISVNWNTEAFF.

The chain combines TRBV7-9 with TRBJ2-3, with TRBD1 matching over 8 bases. Germline lookup yields CDR1 SEHNR and CDR2 FQNEAQ (reference sequence). CDR3 length: 14 residues. V dropped 5 bases and J dropped 3; count of bases not matched to a gene: 4. The CDR3 DNA follows: TGTGCCAGCAGCGGACAGGGATCGACAGATACGCAGTATTTT. Translated: CASSGQGSTDTQYF.

This clone has a single count. This chain uses TRBV3-1 (or the pseudogene TRBV3-2) with TRBJ2-5; the D gene is possibly TRBD1 (6 bases). CDR1 and CDR2 (germline): LGHDT, YNNKEL (reference sequence). CDR3 length equals 16 residues. Trimming shortened V by 4 bases and J by 5 bases, and 20 bases separated the two germline ends. The DNA of the CDR3 is TGTGCCAGCAGCCTCAAGATGTTGGGGGCTGGCGAGACCCAGTACTTC. It yields the protein CASSLKMLGAGETQYF.

This sequence joins TRBV6-5 and TRBJ2-3, with D possibly TRBD1 on 6 matching bases. CDR1 is MNHEY and CDR2 is SVGAGI in the germline V gene. Trimming stripped 7 bases from V and 4 bases from J, with 15 bases between. The CDR3 has 14 residues. DNA for the CDR3: TGTGCCAGCACCCCCAAGACAGGACCAGATACGCAGTATTTT. It yields the protein CASTPKTGPDTQYF.

This chain links TRBV15 with TRBJ1-6; D gene ambiguous. The CDR3 extends over 15 amino acids. V was trimmed by 0 bases and J by 4 bases, leaving 7 bases between them. Germline V gene sequence: CDR1 LNHNV, CDR2 YYDKDF (reference sequence). CDR3 residues: CATSRDGLYNSPLHF. The CDR3 DNA is TGTGCCACCAGCAGAGACGGACTTTATAATTCACCCCTCCACTTT.

The DNA of the CDR3 is TGTGCCAGCTCCCGTTGGGGCTTACAAGAAGAGACCCAGTACTTC. As protein: CASSRWGLQEETQYF. This sequence joins TRBV9 and TRBJ2-5; perhaps TRBD1 as D (5 bases). V lost 7 bases and J lost 3, with 19 bases in between. Germline CDR1 and CDR2: SGDLS and YYNGEE. The length of the CDR3 is 15 residues.

The genes are TRBV4-3 and TRBJ1-1; 7 nucleotides agree with TRBD1. The CDR3 extends over 15 amino acids. V lost 3 bases to trimming and J lost 3 bases; unmatched junction nucleotides: 7. Germline V gene sequence: CDR1 LGHNA, CDR2 YSLEER. The DNA of the CDR3 is TGCGCCAGCAGCCAGAACCTACAGGGGTACACTGAAGCTTTCTTT. This translates into CASSQNLQGYTEAFF.

As concerns this clone: At one boundary the junction diverges from the germline segment, which might be a read error. The CDR3 sequence: CASSLAGRQGPIF. DNA for the CDR3: TGTGCCAGCAGTTTAGCAGGAAGACAGGGGCCCATCTTC. The rearrangement uses TRBV12-3 or TRBV12-4 and TRBJ2-1; 8 bases are shared with TRBD1. This CDR3 has 13 amino acids.

The rearrangement uses TRBV7-2 and TRBJ1-5; D gene uncertain. The CDR3 extends over 16 amino acids. The V end was cut by 7 bases, the J end by 2 bases, with 18 bases between. Germline V gene data show CDR1 as SGHTA and CDR2 as FQGNSA. For the CDR3, the DNA is TGTGCCAGCACCCTGCAGGTATCGGAGGGCAATCAGCCCCAGCATTTT. It codes for CASTLQVSEGNQPQHF.

The J gene is TRBJ1-2, the V gene TRBV11-2; possibly TRBD1 for D (6 bases). Trimming took 3 bases from V and 8 from J, leaving 16 bases between them. Germline V CDR1 and CDR2: SGHAT, FQNNGV. This CDR3 region has 14 residues. CDR3 in DNA: TGTGCCAGCAGCTTGGGACAACAAGCCGGCGGCTACACCTTC. Protein: CASSLGQQAGGYTF.

This clone was observed a handful of times. This rearrangement joins TRBV14 to TRBJ1-1, with no clear D. The CDR3 extends over 16 amino acids. Looked up from germline, CDR1 is SGHDN and CDR2 is FVKESK. Trimming removed 1 base from V and 3 bases from J, with 15 bases in between. The CDR3: CASSQVGRGWYTEAFF. The CDR3 DNA reads as TGTGCCAGCAGCCAAGTAGGGCGGGGATGGTACACTGAAGCTTTCTTT.

The chain uses TRBV27 and TRBJ1-2; TRBD1 matches at 8 bases. V was clipped by 2 bases and J by 0 bases; unmatched bases: 8. The CDR3 is 17 amino acids. The germline V gene encodes CDR1 MNHEY and CDR2 SMNVEV (reference sequence). The CDR3 here is CASSLTGGFTTNYGYTF. CDR3 bases: TGTGCCAGCAGTTTAACAGGGGGTTTCACTACTAACTATGGCTACACCTTC.

The V and J genes are TRBV18 and TRBJ2-2; D gene ambiguous. V dropped 6 bases and J dropped 8 bases, with 10 bases sitting between them. Germline-derived CDR1 and CDR2 are KGHSH and LQKENI. The CDR3 runs 12 residues. CDR3 protein: CASSGSSGELFF. CDR3 sequence (DNA): TGTGCCAGCTCTGGCAGTTCAGGGGAGCTGTTTTTT.

The chain couples TRBV19 to TRBJ2-3, with TRBD2 as a possible D gene (5 bases). This CDR3 region has 14 residues. V lost 3 bases and J 7 bases, leaving 14 bases between the germline ends. CDR1 and CDR2 (germline): LNHDA, SQIVND (reference sequence). The CDR3 DNA is TGTGCCAGTAGTATGGGTCTAGCCAGATATACGCAGTATTTT. This gives the protein CASSMGLARYTQYF.

The V gene is TRBV12-3 or TRBV12-4, the J gene TRBJ1-6; D unclear. The CDR3 covers 13 residues. With 5 bases removed from V and 6 bases from J, the gap between germline ends came to 8 bases. Here the CDR3 DNA reads TGTGCCAGCAGTGTAGACATTAATTCACCCCTCCACTTT. It yields the protein CASSVDINSPLHF.

This sequence joins TRBV6-2 or TRBV6-3 and TRBJ2-7; no firm D call. This CDR3 contains 12 residues. Per the germline V gene, CDR1 is MNHEY and CDR2 is SVGEGT. V was clipped by 4 bases and J by 2 bases, with 6 bases between them. CDR3 coding DNA: TGTGCCAGCAGTTTAAATCCCTACGAGCAGTACTTC. Its translation is CASSLNPYEQYF.

The V gene is TRBV5-1, the J gene TRBJ2-1; a possible D gene is TRBD2 (5 bases). This CDR3 is built from 14 residues. Germline assignment: CDR1 SGHRS and CDR2 YFSETQ. V was cut by 4 bases and J by 5 bases, with 13 bases left in between. The DNA of the CDR3 is TGCGCCAGCAGCGTCGGACTGGTTAACAATGAGCAGTTCTTC. Residues: CASSVGLVNNEQFF.

The chain couples TRBV5-1 to TRBJ2-1; 10 bases fit TRBD2. The CDR3 extends over 13 amino acids. Per the germline V gene, CDR1 is SGHRS and CDR2 is YFSETQ. Trimming at V came to 6 bases and at J to 9 bases, leaving 6 bases not matched to a gene. CDR3 protein: CASISGRAGEQFF. In nucleotides, the CDR3 is TGCGCCAGCATAAGCGGGAGGGCTGGTGAGCAGTTCTTC.

V and J are TRBV6-5 and TRBJ1-4; 7 bases map to TRBD1. The germline CDR1 and CDR2 sequences are MNHEY and SVGAGI. CDR3 size: 14 residues. The junction had 4 bases not matched to a gene; V was cut back by 6 bases and J by 3 bases. CDR3 amino acids: CASRDRVANEKLFF. CDR3 coding DNA: TGTGCCAGCAGAGACAGGGTTGCTAATGAAAAACTGTTTTTT.

The sample holds one count of this clone. The chain links TRBV18 to TRBJ1-6, with D hard to call. The CDR3 contains 16 residues. From germline, CDR1 is KGHSH and CDR2 LQKENI. The V end was cut by 3 bases, the J end by 5 bases, with 14 bases between. CDR3 in amino acids: CASSPAAGTNNSPLHF. CDR3 sequence (DNA): TGTGCCAGCTCACCGGCGGCGGGAACTAATAATTCACCCCTCCACTTT.

The CDR3 spells CWIVSGRAYEQYF. In DNA form, the CDR3 reads TGCTGGATCGTTAGCGGGAGAGCGTACGAGCAGTACTTC. This chain connects TRBV29-1 to TRBJ2-7; 9 positions match TRBD2. The V gene's germline CDR1 is SQVTM and CDR2 ANQGSEA. The CDR3 is 13 residues long.

The rearrangement joins TRBV7-2 to TRBJ2-3; TRBD2 might be the D (6 bases). From germline, CDR1 is SGHTA and CDR2 FQGNSA. V lost 5 bases and J lost 0, with 12 bases in between. This CDR3 comprises 15 residues. CDR3 in DNA: TGTGCCAGCAGCCTTGGAGGGGTTAGCACAGATACGCAGTATTTT. It yields the protein CASSLGGVSTDTQYF.

The chain combines TRBV19 with TRBJ1-5; TRBD1 matches 9 bases. Germline loops: CDR1 LNHDA, CDR2 SQIVND (reference sequence). The CDR3 extends over 15 amino acids. With V trimmed by 5 bases and J by 3 bases, 5 bases remained unmatched. CDR3 sequence: CASSPTGGLNQPQHF. In DNA form, the CDR3 reads TGTGCCAGTAGTCCGACAGGGGGGCTCAATCAGCCCCAGCATTTT.

The V call is TRBV7-2, the J call TRBJ1-5, with 9 bases lining up with TRBD1. This CDR3 comprises 15 residues. CDR1 and CDR2 (germline): SGHTA, FQGNSA. The V gene end was trimmed by 6 bases and the J gene end by 4 bases; junction bases not matched to a gene: 7. The CDR3 DNA is TGTGCCAGCAGTGGGACAGGGCGGACAAATCAGCCCCAGCATTTT. It codes for CASSGTGRTNQPQHF.

The V and J genes are TRBV7-6 and TRBJ1-3, with a possible D match to TRBD1 (5 bases). The V gene lost 1 base and the J gene lost 1 base, with 11 bases spanning the gap. Looked up from germline, CDR1 is SGHVS and CDR2 is FNYEAQ. The CDR3 is 16 residues long. In DNA form, the CDR3 reads TGTGCCAGCAGCTTAGGGGACTTCGGGTCTGGAAACACCATATATTTT. This gives the protein CASSLGDFGSGNTIYF.

The rearrangement links TRBV7-9 to TRBJ2-7; D uncertain. V gave up 1 base and J gave up 1 base, with 11 bases separating them. The length of the CDR3 is 15 residues. Looked up from germline, CDR1 is SEHNR and CDR2 is FQNEAQ (reference sequence). CDR3 sequence reads: CASSLVSGRSYEQYF. DNA of the CDR3: TGTGCCAGCAGCTTAGTAAGTGGCCGTTCCTACGAGCAGTACTTC.